The present entry profiles one T cell receptor beta chain with its context. The antigen remains unidentified. This sample was included in a study of CD4+ T cells in melanoma. Points from the study as a whole: CD8+ T cell, macrophage and B cell function reportedly correlated with neoantigen-specific CD4+ T cells.

V lost 1 base to trimming and J lost 6 bases; unmatched junction nucleotides: 4. The CDR3 has 16 residues. Germline lookup yields CDR1 KGHSH and CDR2 LQKENI. Here immunoSEQ multiplex PCR was the method, and the copy in TCRdb shows in-frame clones only, minus some. The table shows some 21,000 clones, with around 80% occurring only once. The sequence was collected from a human donor with melanoma. Sequencing used cells from a culture (not recorded whether cultured in vitro). The V gene is TRBV18, the J gene TRBJ2-2, with 11 bases fitting TRBD1. The CDR3 DNA sequence: TGTGCCAGCTCACCACAGCCGGGACAGGGGGCCGGGGAGCTGTTTTTT. Its translation: CASSPQPGQGAGELFF.